The 8 T cell receptor beta chains presented below share a single source sample, sequenced in a study of cytomegalovirus exposure and HLA in healthy donors. Primers for the PCR totalled 60 Vbeta and 13 Jbeta. Here immunoSEQ multiplex PCR was the method, and the copy in TCRdb shows in-frame clones only, minus some. The sample yields about 170,000 clones, approximately 70% seen once. Source material: PBMCs. All receptors derive from a human donor in good health.

The V gene is TRBV7-9, the J gene TRBJ1-5; perhaps TRBD1 as D (6 bases). From germline, CDR1 is SEHNR and CDR2 FQNEAQ (reference sequence). The CDR3 is 16 amino acids. V was cut by 5 bases and J by 5 bases, with 19 bases left in between. CDR3 protein: CASSLEKGGRDQPQHF. The CDR3 nucleotides are TGTGCCAGCAGCCTGGAGAAGGGGGGGCGCGATCAGCCCCAGCATTTT. The full variable domain, in which reference TRBV7-9 and TRBJ1-5 provide the parts outside the CDR3, is DTGVSQNPRHKITKRGQNVTFRCDPISEHNRLYWYRQTLGQGPEFLTYFQNEAQLEKSRLLSDRFSAERPKGSFSTLEIQRTEQGDSAMYLCASSLEKGGRDQPQHFGDGTRLSIL.

The rearrangement uses TRBV5-8 and TRBJ1-2, with 8 bases lining up with TRBD1. Germline CDR1 SGHTS, CDR2 YDEGEE. V shed 4 bases, J shed 5 bases, and the junction held 4 bases outside the gene matches. The CDR3 runs to 13 residues. The CDR3 spells CASSPDRAYGYTF. The DNA for the CDR3 is TGTGCCAGCAGCCCGGACAGGGCGTATGGCTACACCTTC.

This chain connects TRBV9 to TRBJ1-5; 10 positions agree with TRBD1. V dropped 5 bases and J dropped 7; count of bases not matched to a gene: 6. The CDR3 sequence is 14 residues long. Germline assignment: CDR1 SGDLS and CDR2 YYNGEE. DNA of the CDR3: TGTGCCAGCAGTTCTGGGACAGGGGAGCAGCCCCAGCATTTT. Encoded protein: CASSSGTGEQPQHF.

This clone occurred once. The rearrangement uses TRBV19 and TRBJ1-3, with 7 positions matching TRBD1. Losses at the gene ends were 7 bases for V and 0 bases for J; bases not matched to a gene: 9. Germline CDR1 and CDR2: LNHDA and SQIVND (reference sequence). The CDR3 is 16 residues long. The CDR3 loop reads CASTPRGQISGNTIYF. The DNA of the CDR3 is TGTGCCAGTACCCCTAGGGGGCAGATCTCTGGAAACACCATATATTTT.

The chain employs TRBV7-2 and TRBJ1-2; maybe TRBD1 (5 bases). The CDR3 runs 16 residues. V lost 2 bases and J lost 8, with 21 bases in between. CDR1 and CDR2 (germline): SGHTA, FQGNSA. CDR3 nucleotide sequence: TGTGCCAGCAGCTTAATTTCAGGACAAGTGACTCGAGGCTACACCTTC. This sequence encodes CASSLISGQVTRGYTF.

The V gene is TRBV5-1, the J gene TRBJ2-5, with 13 bases fitting TRBD2. The CDR3 covers 16 residues. Unmatched junction bases numbered 8, after V lost 4 bases and J lost 5 bases. CDR1 and CDR2 from the germline V gene are SGHRS and YFSETQ. The CDR3 DNA follows: TGCGCCAGCAGCGTGGGACTAGCGGGGACGAGGGAGACCCAGTACTTC. It specifies CASSVGLAGTRETQYF.

This chain links TRBV2 with TRBJ1-2; 7 nucleotides align to TRBD1. This CDR3 is 14 amino acids long. The germline V gene has CDR1 SNHLY and CDR2 FYNNEI. With 9 bases clipped from V and 8 bases from J, the junction kept 15 bases outside the gene matches. CDR3 in amino acids: CASTNREGARGYTF. CDR3 nucleotide sequence: TGTGCCAGTACAAATCGTGAGGGGGCGCGCGGCTACACCTTC.

The J gene is TRBJ2-5, the V gene TRBV5-1; D gene unclear. Germline assignment: CDR1 SGHRS and CDR2 YFSETQ. The CDR3 covers 13 residues. V lost 2 bases and J lost 5, with 10 bases in between. CDR3 in amino acids: CASSLGPRETQYF. The CDR3 DNA is TGCGCCAGCAGCTTAGGCCCGCGGGAGACCCAGTACTTC.